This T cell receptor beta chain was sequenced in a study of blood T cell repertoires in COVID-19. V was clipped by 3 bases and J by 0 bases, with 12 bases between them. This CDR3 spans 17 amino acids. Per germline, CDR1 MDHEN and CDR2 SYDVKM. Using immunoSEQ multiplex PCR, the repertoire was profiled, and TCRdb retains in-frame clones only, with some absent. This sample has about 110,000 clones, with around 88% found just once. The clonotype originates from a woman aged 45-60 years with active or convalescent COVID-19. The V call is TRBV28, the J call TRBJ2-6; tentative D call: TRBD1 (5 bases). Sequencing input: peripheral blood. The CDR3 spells CASSLFGHLSGANVLTF. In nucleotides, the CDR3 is TGTGCCAGCAGTTTGTTCGGACACCTCTCTGGGGCCAACGTCCTGACTTTC.